A selection of T cell receptor beta chains follows, all from one sample in a study of ipilimumab plus nivolumab after autologous stem cell transplantation. Data came from immunoSEQ multiplex PCR; TCRdb stores just in-frame clones and leaves some out. The sample carries about 4,800 clones, around two thirds recorded once. The source material was PBMCs, sampled in a trial of ipilimumab plus nivolumab as post-transplant consolidation. The receptors were sampled from a male donor with multiple myeloma. Both conserved end residues are part of each CDR3. Fields, in order: clone size, V gene, CDR3 protein. Part of the rows lack a size; the others show once, few, many or a class for expanded clones.

NA	TRBV7-9	CASSMTGGNYEQYF
few	TRBV27	CASSIGVNQPQHF
NA	TRBV5-1	CASSHRIAGAADTQYF
NA	TRBV10-3	CAMGQKETQYF
NA	TRBV14	CASSQGRAYNEQFF
few	TRBV19	CASSGQGVQPQHF
NA	TRBV4-1	CASSQDQGTRTDTQYF
once	TRBV28	CASSLGGRSDTQYF
NA	TRBV28	CASSLLDRYNEQFF
NA	TRBV7-2	CASSFRTSGNNEQFF
NA	TRBV7-9	CASSNPGLAGDSQETQYF
NA	TRBV19	CASSINTVSTDTQYF
NA	TRBV19	CASSIGGGFISGNTIYF
NA	TRBV4-3	CASSQETVGYGYTF
NA	TRBV9	CASSASPGLAILETQYF
once	TRBV7-5	CARSLIFDRQTF
NA	TRBV29-1	CSVAGTGNYEQYF
NA	TRBV7-9	CASSLAITEETQYF
NA	TRBV7-9	CASSQGQGVGWTEAFF
NA	TRBV7-9	CASSYGQGAYYNYGYTF
NA	TRBV5-6	CASSLVGSGELFF
NA	TRBV19	CASSIGRTNQPQHF
NA	TRBV18	CASSPGVNTEAFF
NA	TRBV5-1	CASSLITVRVKNIQYF
NA	TRBV27	CASSQGGQGSGELFF
NA	TRBV7-9	CASSRGQGHGYTF
NA	TRBV7-8	CASSPTFSAGNTIYF
NA	TRBV18	CASSPRTGGDSGNTIYF
NA	TRBV28	CASSFVGSGYEQYF
medium-sized	TRBV5-4	CASSYGSANYGYTF
medium-sized	TRBV29-1	CSVPAGGGLEDEQYF
NA	TRBV5-1	CASSLGPDRAGYEQYF
NA	TRBV2	CASTPGGQTYEQYF
NA	TRBV13	CASGRTGTADTQYF
NA	TRBV2	CASSLAASYNEQFF
NA	TRBV5-1	CASSPHAATYNNEQFF
NA	TRBV19	CASSIPSTGRTDTQYF